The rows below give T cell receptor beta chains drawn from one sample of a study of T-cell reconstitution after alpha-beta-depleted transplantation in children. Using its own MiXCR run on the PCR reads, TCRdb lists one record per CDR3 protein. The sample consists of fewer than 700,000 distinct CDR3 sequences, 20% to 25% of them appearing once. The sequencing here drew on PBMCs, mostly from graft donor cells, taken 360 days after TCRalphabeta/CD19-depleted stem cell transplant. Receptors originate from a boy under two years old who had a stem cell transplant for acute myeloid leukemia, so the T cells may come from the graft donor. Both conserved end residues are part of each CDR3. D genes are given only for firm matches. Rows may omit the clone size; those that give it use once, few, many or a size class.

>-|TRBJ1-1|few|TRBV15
CATSRDGVGRGAFF
TGTGCCACCAGCAGAGACGGGGTAGGTCGGGGAGCTTTCTTT
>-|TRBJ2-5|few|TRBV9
CASSATTQQTQYF
TGTGCCAGCAGCGCCACGACACAGCAGACCCAGTACTTC
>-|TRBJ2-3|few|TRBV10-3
CAISEVAGSDTQYF
TGTGCCATCAGTGAGGTTGCAGGGTCAGATACGCAGTATTTT
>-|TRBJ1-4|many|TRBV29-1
CSVALTGSTNEKLFF
TGCAGCGTTGCCCTAACAGGGAGCACTAATGAAAAACTGTTTTTT
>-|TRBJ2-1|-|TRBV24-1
CATSDFPGGDEQFF
TGTGCCACCAGTGATTTCCCGGGGGGCGATGAGCAGTTCTTC
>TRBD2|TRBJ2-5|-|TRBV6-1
CASSGRDYPQETQYF
TGTGCCAGCAGTGGACGGGACTACCCTCAAGAGACCCAGTACTTC
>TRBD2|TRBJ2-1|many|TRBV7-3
CASSFRLAGQYEQFF
TGTGCCAGCAGCTTCCGACTAGCGGGGCAATATGAGCAGTTCTTC
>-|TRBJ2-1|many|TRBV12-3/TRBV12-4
CASSSRGGLSSYNEQFF
TGTGCCAGCAGTTCAAGGGGGGGACTTAGCTCCTACAATGAGCAGTTCTTC
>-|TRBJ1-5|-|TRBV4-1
CASSQGSGVRSNQPQHF
TGCGCCAGCAGCCAAGGGTCAGGAGTAAGGAGCAATCAGCCCCAGCATTTT
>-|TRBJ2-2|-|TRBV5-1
CASSLVQGGGELFF
TGCGCCAGCAGCTTGGTCCAGGGAGGCGGGGAGCTGTTTTTT
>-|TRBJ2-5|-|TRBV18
CASSPPSGGETQYF
TGTGCCAGCTCACCGCCGTCGGGCGGAGAGACCCAGTACTTC
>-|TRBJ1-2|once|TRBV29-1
CSSGGVGYTF
TGCAGCTCGGGGGGGGTTGGCTACACCTTC
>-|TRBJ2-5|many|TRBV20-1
CSARERDQWETQYF
TGCAGTGCTAGAGAACGAGATCAATGGGAGACCCAGTACTTC
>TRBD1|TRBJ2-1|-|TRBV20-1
CSASTTGANEQFF
TGCAGTGCTAGTACGACAGGGGCCAATGAGCAGTTCTTC
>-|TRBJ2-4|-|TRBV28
CASSTLIGGKNIQYF
TGTGCCAGCAGTACCTTAATCGGGGGAAAGAACATTCAGTACTTC
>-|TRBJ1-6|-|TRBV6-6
CASKRDNSPLHF
TGTGCCAGCAAACGAGATAATTCACCCCTCCACTTT
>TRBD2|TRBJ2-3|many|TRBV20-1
CSARDRAGVRDTQYF
TGCAGTGCTAGAGATCGAGCGGGGGTGAGAGATACGCAGTATTTT
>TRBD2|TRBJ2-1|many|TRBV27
CASSLAGGNEQFF
TGTGCCAGCAGCCTAGCGGGGGGAAATGAGCAGTTCTTC
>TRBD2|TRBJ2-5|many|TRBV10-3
CAIRETSGGKETQYF
TGTGCCATCAGAGAGACTAGCGGGGGAAAAGAGACCCAGTACTTC
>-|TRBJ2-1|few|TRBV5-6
CASSLDAGSSYNEQFF
TGTGCCAGCAGCTTGGATGCAGGGAGCTCCTACAATGAGCAGTTCTTC
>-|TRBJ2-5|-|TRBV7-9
CASSPFIDREGETQYF
TGTGCCAGCAGCCCATTCATCGACAGGGAGGGAGAGACCCAGTACTTC
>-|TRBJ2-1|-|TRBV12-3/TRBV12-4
CASSSGTTGWGGKYNEQFF
TGTGCCAGCAGTTCAGGGACGACAGGGTGGGGGGGAAAATACAATGAGCAGTTCTTC
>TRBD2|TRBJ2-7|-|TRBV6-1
CASTSAGTSGYEQYF
TGTGCCAGCACCTCGGCCGGGACTAGCGGTTACGAGCAGTACTTC